Described below is a single TCR beta chain sequence and its context. The CDR3 runs to 16 residues. The data were taken from a study of OX40 agonist ivuxolimab in advanced cancers. TCRdb keeps only in-frame clones here, not all; method: immunoSEQ multiplex PCR. The data show around 150,000 clones, approximately 94% seen once. The chain is built from TRBV12-2 and TRBJ2-1; the DNA was not compared with TRBD2, the D call given in the table. TRBV12-2 is termed a pseudogene. Sequencing used CD4+ or CD8+ T cells sorted from blood, obtained in a trial of the OX40 agonist ivuxolimab. The TCR sequence derives from an adult with an advanced solid tumor such as melanoma, head and neck, liver or kidney cancer. The CDR3 protein is CASRLDTGGFSNEQFF. In DNA, the CDR3 is TGTGCAAGTCGCTTAGATACGGGGGGGTTCAGCAATGAGCAGTTCTTC.